Listed below are T cell receptor beta chains from one sample, sequenced in a study of blood T cell repertoires in COVID-19. Sequencing was performed with immunoSEQ multiplex PCR; in TCRdb, only in-frame clones are kept and a portion is missing. There are tens of thousands of clones in the sample; about 86% occur only once, and approximately 1.4% lies in the top ten. The specimen was peripheral blood. These TCRs come from a woman in her fifties or sixties with acute or convalescent COVID-19. The CDR3 runs from the conserved cysteine through the conserved F or W. Fields, in order: D gene, clone size, J gene, V gene, CDR3 DNA, CDR3 protein. The D gene is left open where the match is weak. Clone size is shown for a subset of rows, as once, few, many or a class of expanded clone.

TRBD2 - TRBJ2-3 TRBV7-7 TGTGCTAGCAGCCCTCCGGGGGGTACGCAGTATTTT CASSPPGGTQYF
- - TRBJ1-5 TRBV19 TGTGCCAGTAGTATCGGGTTCAGGGGCCGGGTGGATCAGCCCCAGCATTTT CASSIGFRGRVDQPQHF
- - TRBJ1-5 TRBV2 TGTGCCAGCACCGCGGTACGGGGGAGCAATCAGCCCCAGCATTTT CASTAVRGSNQPQHF
- once TRBJ1-5 TRBV3-1/TRBV3-2 TGTGCCAGCAGCCAAGATAACCCATTCGGGGGCAATCAGCCCCAGCATTTT CASSQDNPFGGNQPQHF
TRBD1 once TRBJ1-4 TRBV7-8 TGTGCCAGCAGCTCGGGACAGGGCCCGTATAAACTGTTTTTT CASSSGQGPYKLFF
TRBD2 - TRBJ2-7 TRBV9 TGTGCCAGCAGCGCTAGCGGGAGGGTCGACGAGCAGTACTTC CASSASGRVDEQYF
TRBD1 once TRBJ1-2 TRBV28 TGTGCCAGCAGTTTCTCAAGGACAGGGGTGGATGGCTACACCTTC CASSFSRTGVDGYTF
TRBD1 - TRBJ1-1 TRBV19 TGTGCCAGTCAGACAGGGGCCAAGGGTGTAAACACTGAAGCTTTCTTT CASQTGAKGVNTEAFF
- - TRBJ1-6 TRBV7-2 TGTGCCAGCAGCTCCTCATGGCGGGGAAGCTCCTATAATTCACCCCTCCACTTT CASSSSWRGSSYNSPLHF
TRBD1 few TRBJ1-2 TRBV7-8 TGTGCCAGCAGCTTAGCGGGGACAGGGTTGGCCTATGGCTACACCTTC CASSLAGTGLAYGYTF
- - TRBJ1-6 TRBV2 TGTGCCAGCAGTGGGACGGACACGCGGGGTTCACCCCTCCACTTT CASSGTDTRGSPLHF
- - TRBJ2-7 TRBV15 TGTGCCACCAGCCCTCGAGGACGGGGCTACGAGCAGTACTTC CATSPRGRGYEQYF
- - TRBJ1-1 TRBV20-1 TGCAGTGCTAGGGAGGAAGCTTTCTTT CSAREEAFF
TRBD1 - TRBJ1-5 TRBV19 TGTGCCAGCAAAGGGACAGGGGGCAATCAGCCCCAGCATTTT CASKGTGGNQPQHF
- - TRBJ1-3 TRBV3-1/TRBV3-2 TGTGCCAGCAGCCAAGTAGTTCGAGGTAACACCATATATTTT CASSQVVRGNTIYF
- - TRBJ2-7 TRBV28 TGTGCCAGCACCACCGGGACAAACGAGCAGTACTTC CASTTGTNEQYF